This TCR beta chain was retrieved from a study of cytomegalovirus exposure and HLA in healthy donors. Researchers ran the PCR with 60 Vbeta and 13 Jbeta primers. Method: immunoSEQ multiplex PCR; TCRdb's copy keeps in-frame clones and lacks some. The table includes approximately 70,000 clones, approximately 80% detected once. CDR3 size: 13 residues. With 2 bases removed from V and 6 bases from J, the gap between germline ends came to 11 bases. CDR1 is SGDLS, CDR2 YYNGEE, per germline. V is TRBV9 and J is TRBJ1-1; D is perhaps TRBD1 (6 bases). This TCR was recovered from a woman aged 30 to 39 in good health and CMV-seronegative. The specimen was PBMCs. The CDR3 DNA sequence: TGTGCCAGCAGCGTTGGAAACAGGGCTGAAGCTTTCTTT. As protein: CASSVGNRAEAFF.